What follows are 11 T cell receptor beta chains derived from one specimen sequenced in a study of blood T cells in healthy people across ages. A second PCR, run for about 7 to 11 cycles, used a sample-barcoded 5' primer plus a J-beta primer mix. TCRdb reprocessed the 5' RACE reads via MiXCR and lists one record per CDR3 protein. The sample carries 1.6 million or so distinct CDR3 sequences, about 35% recorded once. Material: blood. The receptors come from a woman aged 25-40 years in good health.

Only one count was recorded for this clonotype. J is TRBJ1-5 and V is TRBV27; a weak D match, TRBD1 (5 bases). The germline V and J ends were trimmed by 5 bases and 4 bases, with 18 bases remaining between them. The CDR3 is 16 amino acids. The germline gives CDR1 MNHEY, CDR2 SMNVEV (reference sequence). CDR3 loop: CASSQTTPGGNQPQHF. The CDR3 bases are TGTGCCAGCAGTCAAACGACACCTGGGGGTAATCAGCCCCAGCATTTT.

The chain's CDR3 is CSAPLYGYTF. In DNA, the CDR3 is TGCAGTGCACCACTCTATGGCTACACCTTC. The rearrangement uses TRBV20-1 and TRBJ1-2; no clear D. Germline CDR1 and CDR2: DFQATT and SNEGSKA (reference sequence). The CDR3 is 10 amino acids. V lost 6 bases and J 4 bases, leaving 6 bases between the germline ends.

In this sample, this clonotype turned up many times. This chain uses TRBV6-4 with TRBJ2-7, with D uncertain. Trimming stripped 5 bases from V and 3 bases from J, with 17 bases between. The germline gives CDR1 MRHNA, CDR2 SNTAGT. The CDR3 spans 15 residues. DNA of the CDR3: TGTGCCAGCAGTAAAGACCTACTCCGCTGCTACGAGCAGTACTTC. It is translated as CASSKDLLRCYEQYF.

This clonotype was picked up a small number of times. This chain joins TRBV30 and TRBJ2-1; D tentatively reads TRBD1 or TRBD2 (6 bases each). Germline V gene data show CDR1 as GTSNPN and CDR2 as SVGIG (reference sequence). CDR3 length equals 16 residues. The ends were cut back, 0 bases at V and 1 base at J, with 13 bases in the middle. As DNA, the CDR3 is TGTGCCTGGAGTGTGGGGGGCCTTCGATCCTACAATGAGCAGTTCTTC. Translation gives CAWSVGGLRSYNEQFF.

The V and J genes are TRBV20-1 and TRBJ2-1; 7 bases align to TRBD1. V lost 6 bases and J lost 9; bases outside the gene matches: 26. The CDR3 runs 18 residues. CDR1 and CDR2 from the germline V gene are DFQATT and SNEGSKA (reference sequence). The CDR3 DNA reads TGCAGTGCCAGGGGGACAGTAGACTCCCCAGTATGGCTGGGTGAGCAGTTCTTC. Protein sequence: CSARGTVDSPVWLGEQFF.

Regarding this clonotype: An end of the junction does not agree with germline; a read error may underlie this. The V gene is TRBV6-6, the J gene TRBJ2-5; maybe TRBD2 (6 bases). CDR1 and CDR2 from the germline V gene are MNHNY and SVGAGI (reference sequence). This CDR3 spans 14 amino acids. The CDR3 nucleotides read TGTGCCAGCGGAGGGTTGAGACTACAAGGGACCCAGTACTTC. Residues: CASGGLRLQGTQYF.

The chain couples TRBV5-1 to TRBJ1-1; D is perhaps TRBD1 (6 bases). CDR3 length: 14 amino acids. V lost 5 bases, J lost 1 base, and 12 bases lay in between. CDR1 and CDR2 (germline): SGHRS, YFSETQ. CDR3 in amino acids: CASSWGRRNTEAFF. In DNA form, the CDR3 reads TGCGCCAGCAGTTGGGGGCGCCGGAACACTGAAGCTTTCTTT. Supplemented by reference TRBV5-1 and TRBJ1-1, the full variable domain reads KAGVTQTPRYLIKTRGQQVTLSCSPISGHRSVSWYQQTPGQGLQFLFEYFSETQRNKGNFPGRFSGRQFSNSRSEMNVSTLELGDSALYLCASSWGRRNTEAFFGQGTRLTVV.

The genes are TRBV2 and TRBJ2-7; D might be TRBD2 (5 bases). V was clipped by 8 bases and J by 0 bases, with 11 bases between them. The CDR3 has 13 amino acids. Germline CDR1 is SNHLY and CDR2 is FYNNEI. CDR3 nucleotide sequence: TGTGCCAGCGGACTGGAAAGCTCCTACGAGCAGTACTTC. Its protein product is CASGLESSYEQYF. Together with reference TRBV2 and TRBJ2-7, the CDR3 gives the full variable domain: EPEVTQTPSHQVTQMGQEVILRCVPISNHLYFYWYRQILGQKVEFLVSFYNNEISEKSEIFDDQFSVERPDGSNFTLKIRSTKLEDSAMYFCASGLESSYEQYFGPGTRLTVT.

The CDR3, as DNA: TGTGCCAGCAGCCACGGTGTCCAGGGCGATGAGCAGTTCTTC. It translates to CASSHGVQGDEQFF. This sequence joins TRBV11-2 and TRBJ2-1; TRBD1 is a possible D gene (5 bases). This CDR3 is built from 14 residues. Germline V gives CDR1 SGHAT, CDR2 FQNNGV. V was clipped by 5 bases and J by 8 bases, with 16 bases between them.

The chain couples TRBV20-1 to TRBJ2-7; D is unresolved. The CDR3 consists of 13 residues. V was cut by 2 bases and J by 3 bases, with 11 bases left in between. The germline V gene encodes CDR1 DFQATT and CDR2 SNEGSKA (reference sequence). Written as DNA, the CDR3 is TGCAGTGCTAGACGGCAGAAAGACTACGAGCAGTACTTC. It encodes CSARRQKDYEQYF.

This clonotype has only a few counts. The V and J genes are TRBV5-1 and TRBJ2-3; 7 nucleotides line up with TRBD2. This CDR3 spans 17 amino acids. Germline values: CDR1 SGHRS, CDR2 YFSETQ. Trimming at V came to 1 base and at J to 8 bases, leaving 16 bases not matched to a gene. CDR3 loop: CASSLKVGGPQRGTQYF. Written as DNA, the CDR3 is TGCGCCAGCAGCTTGAAAGTGGGAGGGCCTCAGAGAGGTACGCAGTATTTT. Full variable domain (rest looked up from reference TRBV5-1 and TRBJ2-3): KAGVTQTPRYLIKTRGQQVTLSCSPISGHRSVSWYQQTPGQGLQFLFEYFSETQRNKGNFPGRFSGRQFSNSRSEMNVSTLELGDSALYLCASSLKVGGPQRGTQYFGPGTRLTVL.